The clone carrying this T cell receptor beta chain was detected a few times. The antigen is unknown. Unique molecular identifiers were used in preparing the TCRbeta library. TCRdb ran MiXCR on the PCR reads and lists one entry per CDR3 protein. The sample records about 58,000 distinct CDR3 sequences, 44% being singletons. CDR1 DFQATT and CDR2 SNEGSKA come from the germline V gene (reference sequence). This CDR3 has 12 amino acids. With 5 bases removed from V and 1 base from J, the gap between germline ends came to 7 bases. These data come from a study of T-cell reconstitution after alpha-beta-depleted transplantation in children. Broader study findings: Newly made T cells mostly supplied T-cell counts and diversity one year after transplant. Reports say that about two months after transplant, the alpha-beta T cells came out of several hundred graft clones that had expanded. High day-60 TCRbeta diversity in some patients came from surviving recipient T cells and thymic progenitors.

This sequence joins TRBV20-1 and TRBJ2-3; no clear D gene. This receptor was identified in a male patient between 10 and 17 years old who had a stem cell transplant for acute lymphoblastic leukemia, so the T cells may come from the graft donor. Here the sequenced sample was PBMCs, mostly from graft donor cells, taken 360 days after TCRalphabeta/CD19-depleted stem cell transplant. The CDR3 is CSALPGTDTQYF. The CDR3, as DNA: TGCAGTGCTTTGCCGGGCACAGATACGCAGTATTTT.